These 6 T cell receptor beta chains were all obtained from the same sample, sequenced in a study of OX40 agonist ivuxolimab in advanced cancers. Library preparation employed the immunoSEQ multiplex PCR assay. TCRdb retrieved this table from immuneACCESS and kept in-frame rearrangements only. Not all clones are present; in checked studies, unresolved V genes account for under half, and no reason is known for the remainder. Here the sample has tens of thousands of clones; approximately 83% occur a single time. The ten largest make up more than 25% of the sample. The sample consisted of CD4+ or CD8+ T cells sorted from blood, taken in a trial of the OX40 agonist ivuxolimab. Receptors originate from an adult with an advanced solid tumor such as melanoma, head and neck, liver or kidney cancer.

The chain recombines TRBV2 with TRBJ2-4; 10 positions agree with TRBD1. The CDR3 consists of 16 residues. J lost 6 bases, V lost 2 bases, and 7 bases had no gene match. Germline V lookup: CDR1 SNHLY, CDR2 FYNNEI. CDR3 sequence reads: CASSERGTGVPNIQYF. The DNA for the CDR3 is TGTGCCAGCAGTGAACGTGGGACAGGGGTACCAAACATTCAGTACTTC.

V is TRBV27 and J is TRBJ1-5, with TRBD1 identical over 7 bases. CDR1 is MNHEY, CDR2 SMNVEV, per germline (reference sequence). V shed 5 bases and J 4 bases; nucleotides not matched to a gene: 5. The CDR3 has 14 amino acids. The DNA of the CDR3 is TGTGCCAGCAGTGCCTCACAGGGGAATCAGCCCCAGCATTTT. It yields the protein CASSASQGNQPQHF.

This chain joins TRBV6-1 and TRBJ1-1; a weak D match, TRBD1 (5 bases). CDR1 MNHNS and CDR2 SASEGT come from the germline V gene. Deletions cut 4 bases from V and 0 bases from J, with 9 bases between. The CDR3 length is 14 residues. For the CDR3, the DNA is TGTGCCAGCAGTGGTGGGACCATGAACACTGAAGCTTTCTTT. As protein: CASSGGTMNTEAFF.

This clone occurred once. CDR3 in amino acids: CASRGRLDQPQHF. The CDR3 nucleotides are TGTGCCAGCAGGGGACGTTTGGATCAGCCCCAGCATTTT. The chain recombines TRBV27 with TRBJ1-5, with D perhaps matching TRBD1 (5 bases). Trimming removed 6 bases from V and 5 bases from J, with 11 bases in between. The CDR3 has 13 amino acids. Per germline, CDR1 MNHEY and CDR2 SMNVEV (reference sequence).

This chain joins TRBV27 and TRBJ1-3; no definite D call. The germline V and J ends were trimmed by 2 bases and 3 bases, with 8 bases remaining between them. From germline, CDR1 is MNHEY and CDR2 SMNVEV (reference sequence). The CDR3 totals 14 residues. CDR3 residues: CASSLQAGGNTIYF. CDR3 sequence (DNA): TGTGCCAGCAGTTTACAGGCCGGTGGAAACACCATATATTTT.

V gene TRBV11-2 combines with J gene TRBJ2-7, with D possibly being TRBD2 (5 bases). V gave up 4 bases and J gave up 6 bases, with 13 bases separating them. Germline assignment: CDR1 SGHAT and CDR2 FQNNGV. CDR3 length: 13 amino acids. The DNA of the CDR3 is TGTGCCAGCAGCTCGGGGTCCTCCCCCGAGCAGTACTTC. Translation gives CASSSGSSPEQYF.